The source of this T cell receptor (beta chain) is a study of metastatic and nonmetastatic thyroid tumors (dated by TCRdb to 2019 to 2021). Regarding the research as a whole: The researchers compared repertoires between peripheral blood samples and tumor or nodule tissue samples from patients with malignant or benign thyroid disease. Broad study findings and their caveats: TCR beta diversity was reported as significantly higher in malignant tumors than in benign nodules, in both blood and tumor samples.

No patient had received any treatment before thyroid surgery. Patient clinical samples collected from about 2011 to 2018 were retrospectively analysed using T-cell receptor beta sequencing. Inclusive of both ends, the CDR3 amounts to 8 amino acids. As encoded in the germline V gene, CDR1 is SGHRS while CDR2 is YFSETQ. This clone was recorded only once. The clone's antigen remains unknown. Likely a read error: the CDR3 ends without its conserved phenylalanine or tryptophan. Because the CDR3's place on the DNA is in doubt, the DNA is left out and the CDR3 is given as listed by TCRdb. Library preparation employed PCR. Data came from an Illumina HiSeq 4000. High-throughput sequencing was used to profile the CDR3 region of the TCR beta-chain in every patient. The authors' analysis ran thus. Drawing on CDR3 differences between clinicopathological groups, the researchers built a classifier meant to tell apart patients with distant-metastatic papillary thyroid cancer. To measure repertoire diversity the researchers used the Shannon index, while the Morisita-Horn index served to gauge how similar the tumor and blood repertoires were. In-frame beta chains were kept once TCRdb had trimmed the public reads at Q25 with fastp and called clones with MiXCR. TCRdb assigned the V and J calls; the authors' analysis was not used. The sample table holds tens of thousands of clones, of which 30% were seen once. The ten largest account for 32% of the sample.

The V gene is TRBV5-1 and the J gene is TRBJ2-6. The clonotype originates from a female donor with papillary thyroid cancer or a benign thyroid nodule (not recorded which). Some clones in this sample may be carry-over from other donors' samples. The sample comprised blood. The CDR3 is CASSRMTI.